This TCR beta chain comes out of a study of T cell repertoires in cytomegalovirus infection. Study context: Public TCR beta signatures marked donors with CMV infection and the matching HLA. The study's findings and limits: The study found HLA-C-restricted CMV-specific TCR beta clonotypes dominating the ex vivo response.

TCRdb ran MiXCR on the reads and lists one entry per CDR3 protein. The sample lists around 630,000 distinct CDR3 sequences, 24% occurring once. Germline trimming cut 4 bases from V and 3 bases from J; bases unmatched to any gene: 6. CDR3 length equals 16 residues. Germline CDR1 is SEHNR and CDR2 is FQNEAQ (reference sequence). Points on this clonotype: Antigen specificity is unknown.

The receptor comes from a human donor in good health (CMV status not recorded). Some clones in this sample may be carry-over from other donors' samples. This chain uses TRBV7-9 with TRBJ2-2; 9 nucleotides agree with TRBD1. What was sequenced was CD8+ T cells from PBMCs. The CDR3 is CASSSTGGADTGELFF. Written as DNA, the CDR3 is TGTGCCAGCAGCTCAACAGGGGGCGCCGACACCGGGGAGCTGTTTTTT.